Below are 12 T cell receptor beta chains sequenced from a single sample in a study of blood T cell repertoires in COVID-19. The repertoire was sequenced with immunoSEQ multiplex PCR; TCRdb's copy has only in-frame clones and lacks some. The table includes tens of thousands of clones, approximately 91% detected once. The material sequenced was peripheral blood. The receptors come from a woman older than 75 with active or convalescent COVID-19.

This chain joins TRBV5-1 and TRBJ2-7, with 7 bases lining up with TRBD2. CDR3 size: 13 residues. Looked up from germline, CDR1 is SGHRS and CDR2 is YFSETQ. The J segment lost 2 bases and the V segment lost 6 bases, leaving 5 bases of the junction unmatched. Here the CDR3 reads CASKAGTTYEQYF. The CDR3 DNA sequence: TGCGCCAGCAAAGCTGGGACTACCTACGAGCAGTACTTC.

The rearrangement uses TRBV19 and TRBJ2-3; D gene ambiguous. Trimming shortened V by 9 bases and J by 3 bases, and 16 bases separated the two germline ends. The CDR3 length is 14 residues. The germline CDR1 and CDR2 sequences are LNHDA and SQIVND (reference sequence). The DNA of the CDR3 is TGTGCCAGCACCCCGGAGTTGTTGACAGATACGCAGTATTTT. It specifies CASTPELLTDTQYF. Drawing the rest from reference TRBV19 and TRBJ2-3, the complete variable domain is DGGITQSPKYLFRKEGQNVTLSCEQNLNHDAMYWYRQDPGQGLRLIYYSQIVNDFQKGDIAEGYSVSREKKESFPLTVTSAQKNPTAFYLCASTPELLTDTQYFGPGTRLTVL.

This clone appeared a single time. The rearrangement joins TRBV10-3 to TRBJ1-5, with D perhaps TRBD1 (6 bases). Germline V gives CDR1 ENHRY, CDR2 SYGVKD. The CDR3 covers 14 residues. V was trimmed by 5 bases and J by 0 bases, leaving 8 bases between them. The CDR3 region has the DNA TGTGCCATCAGTCGGACAGATAGCAATCAGCCCCAGCATTTT. As protein: CAISRTDSNQPQHF.

A single count supports this clone. The rearrangement joins TRBV10-1 to TRBJ2-5; D may be TRBD1 (6 bases). Deletions cut 8 bases from V and 5 bases from J, with 12 bases between. The length of the CDR3 is 12 residues. The germline V gene has CDR1 WNHNN and CDR2 SYGVQD (reference sequence). The DNA for the CDR3 is TGCGCCAGCTGGACAGCGGCGGAGACCCAGTACTTC. It translates to CASWTAAETQYF.

This clone is classed as medium-sized. The rearrangement uses TRBV7-8 and TRBJ2-7; tentative D call: TRBD1 (6 bases). In germline, CDR1 is SGHVS, CDR2 FQNEAQ. The CDR3 runs to 15 residues. The V end was cut by 4 bases, the J end by 0 bases, with 13 bases between. The CDR3, as DNA: TGTGCCAGCAGCTACAGGACAGTGAGCTCCTACGAGCAGTACTTC. Translating it yields CASSYRTVSSYEQYF.

The chain combines TRBV19 with TRBJ2-2, with 7 bases aligning to TRBD1. Germline V gene sequence: CDR1 LNHDA, CDR2 SQIVND (reference sequence). CDR3 size: 14 residues. With V trimmed by 5 bases and J by 3 bases, 3 bases remained unmatched. The CDR3 spells CASSEGAYTGELFF. In DNA form, the CDR3 reads TGTGCCAGTAGTGAGGGGGCCTACACCGGGGAGCTGTTTTTT.

This rearrangement joins TRBV20-1 to TRBJ1-2; possibly TRBD1 for D (6 bases). V lost 3 bases and J lost 2, with 7 bases in between. From germline, CDR1 is DFQATT and CDR2 SNEGSKA (reference sequence). The CDR3 is 12 amino acids. The CDR3 is CSASTGNYGYTF. CDR3 DNA: TGCAGTGCTAGTACAGGGAACTATGGCTACACCTTC.

The genes are TRBV28 and TRBJ1-6; D is ambiguous. The CDR3 runs 12 residues. CDR1 and CDR2 from the germline V gene are MDHEN and SYDVKM. Trimming removed 6 bases from V and 13 bases from J, with 13 bases in between. The CDR3 DNA reads TGTGCCAGCAGATCGACAACGGCTCCCCTCCACTTT. Its protein is CASRSTTAPLHF.

This chain links TRBV3-1 (or the pseudogene TRBV3-2) with TRBJ2-7; D might be TRBD2 (6 bases). Between the trimmed V and J ends, which lost 0 bases and 9 bases, there was a span of 21 bases. From germline, CDR1 is LGHDT and CDR2 YNNKEL (reference sequence). This CDR3 contains 16 residues. CDR3 amino acids: CASSQDLAGPLSGQYF. Here the CDR3 DNA reads TGTGCCAGCAGCCAAGATTTGGCTGGGCCCCTTAGCGGGCAGTACTTC.

This sequence joins TRBV11-3 and TRBJ1-1, with a possible D match to TRBD1 (5 bases). Trimming cost V 1 base and J 1 base, with 10 bases left between them. CDR3 size: 15 residues. Germline-derived CDR1 and CDR2 are SGHNT and YENEEA. The CDR3 nucleotides read TGTGCCAGCAGCTTAGGCGGGGGGGGGAACACTGAAGCTTTCTTT. It translates to CASSLGGGGNTEAFF.

This chain joins TRBV3-1 (or the pseudogene TRBV3-2) and TRBJ1-2, with D possibly being TRBD1 (6 bases). From germline, CDR1 is LGHDT and CDR2 YNNKEL (reference sequence). The CDR3 runs 15 residues. The V end was cut by 2 bases, the J end by 2 bases, with 12 bases between. In DNA form, the CDR3 reads TGTGCCAGCAGCCAAAGGGACATCTACAACTATGGCTACACCTTC. Its protein is CASSQRDIYNYGYTF.

The chain combines TRBV5-1 with TRBJ2-5; the match to TRBD2 covers 7 bases. The CDR3 loop spans 15 amino acids. CDR1 and CDR2 (germline): SGHRS, YFSETQ. Trimming cost V 4 bases and J 4 bases; bases outside gene matches: 10. In DNA, the CDR3 is TGCGCCAGCAGCCCGGAAGCGGGGAAGGGAGAGACCCAGTACTTC. Its translation: CASSPEAGKGETQYF. The full variable domain, completed using reference TRBV5-1 and TRBJ2-5, is KAGVTQTPRYLIKTRGQQVTLSCSPISGHRSVSWYQQTPGQGLQFLFEYFSETQRNKGNFPGRFSGRQFSNSRSEMNVSTLELGDSALYLCASSPEAGKGETQYFGPGTRLLVL.